One sample yielded the 10 T cell receptor beta chains listed below, sequenced in a study of blood T cell repertoires in COVID-19. Some clones are missing from TCRdb's copy, which holds only in-frame ones; the method was immunoSEQ multiplex PCR. Among 300,000 to 400,000 clones listed, around 87% were seen once. The sample taken for sequencing was PBMCs or T cells enriched from blood (not recorded which). All receptors derive from a woman aged 25 to 39 with acute COVID-19.

V usage is TRBV18 and J usage is TRBJ2-1; D is possibly TRBD2 (6 bases). The germline V gene encodes CDR1 KGHSH and CDR2 LQKENI. Between the trimmed V and J ends, which lost 1 base and 6 bases, there was a span of 16 bases. The CDR3 is 16 residues long. CDR3 nucleotide sequence: TGTGCCAGCTCACCACTCCGACCGGGACTGTCCAATGAGCAGTTCTTC. It specifies CASSPLRPGLSNEQFF.

The V and J genes are TRBV28 and TRBJ1-5, with TRBD1 as a possible D gene (5 bases). The CDR3 totals 15 residues. The V end was cut by 1 base, the J end by 9 bases, with 16 bases between. Germline V gives CDR1 MDHEN, CDR2 SYDVKM. CDR3 nucleotides: TGTGCCAGCAGTTTATCCAGTGCTAGGGGTGGGCCCCAGCATTTT. This translates into CASSLSSARGGPQHF.

The rearrangement links TRBV12-5 to TRBJ2-2; a possible D gene is TRBD1 (5 bases). The CDR3 spans 14 residues. Trimming shortened V by 6 bases and J by 4 bases, and 12 bases separated the two germline ends. Germline CDR1 reads LGHNT; CDR2 reads FRNRAP. The CDR3 reads CASGISRVTGELFF. The CDR3 nucleotides read TGTGCTAGTGGCATCTCCAGGGTCACCGGGGAGCTGTTTTTT.

The chain has TRBV7-2 and TRBJ2-1; D is perhaps TRBD1 (6 bases). Germline V gives CDR1 SGHTA, CDR2 FQGNSA. CDR3 size: 13 residues. Trimming took off 8 bases at V and 1 base at J, with 9 bases between the two ends. This CDR3 is CASRTDSYNEQFF. The DNA for the CDR3 is TGTGCCAGCCGGACAGATTCCTACAATGAGCAGTTCTTC. The full variable domain, completed using reference TRBV7-2 and TRBJ2-1, is GAGVSQSPSNKVTEKGKDVELRCDPISGHTALYWYRQSLGQGLEFLIYFQGNSAPDKSGLPSDRFSAERTGGSVSTLTIQRTQQEDSAVYLCASRTDSYNEQFFGPGTRLTVL.

This clone was counted only a few times. V gene TRBV18 combines with J gene TRBJ1-1; perhaps TRBD1 as D (5 bases). Trimming took 3 bases from V and 4 from J, leaving 12 bases between them. This CDR3 is 14 amino acids long. Looked up from germline, CDR1 is KGHSH and CDR2 is LQKENI. The CDR3 protein is CASSPGSGGTEAFF. The CDR3 nucleotides are TGTGCCAGCTCACCCGGGAGCGGGGGCACTGAAGCTTTCTTT.

The chain carries TRBV6-5 and TRBJ1-3; 8 nucleotides align to TRBD1. The germline V gene has CDR1 MNHEY and CDR2 SVGAGI. This CDR3 contains 16 residues. V lost 2 bases, J lost 2 bases, and 5 bases stayed unmatched. The CDR3 DNA reads TGTGCCAGCAGTTACCGCAGGGGGCTAGCTGGAAACACCATATATTTT. It translates to CASSYRRGLAGNTIYF.

The rearrangement uses TRBV6-5 and TRBJ1-4; tentative D call: TRBD1 (6 bases). Germline V gives CDR1 MNHEY, CDR2 SVGAGI. Trimming took 0 bases from V and 3 from J, leaving 11 bases between them. This CDR3 has 16 residues. The CDR3, as DNA: TGTGCCAGCAGTTACTCTGGGGGGGCAGCTAATGAAAAACTGTTTTTT. It codes for CASSYSGGAANEKLFF.

This chain connects TRBV19 to TRBJ1-1, with D possibly TRBD1 on 5 matching bases. Germline CDR1 LNHDA, CDR2 SQIVND (reference sequence). The CDR3 is 13 amino acids. V was pared by 6 bases and J by 5 bases, with 13 bases between. The CDR3 nucleotides are TGTGCCAGTAGCCTTAGGGGTGGGACTGAAGCTTTCTTT. Encoded protein: CASSLRGGTEAFF. Supplemented by reference TRBV19 and TRBJ1-1, the full variable domain reads DGGITQSPKYLFRKEGQNVTLSCEQNLNHDAMYWYRQDPGQGLRLIYYSQIVNDFQKGDIAEGYSVSREKKESFPLTVTSAQKNPTAFYLCASSLRGGTEAFFGQGTRLTVV.

The J gene is TRBJ2-7, the V gene TRBV11-2; the D is unclear. The CDR3 spans 15 residues. Germline V gene data show CDR1 as SGHAT and CDR2 as FQNNGV. Trimming pared 0 bases from V and 3 bases from J, leaving 12 bases between. The CDR3 here is CASSLELTFSYEQYF. CDR3 DNA: TGTGCCAGCAGCTTAGAGCTTACCTTCAGCTACGAGCAGTACTTC. The full variable domain, rest sourced from reference TRBV11-2 and TRBJ2-7, is EAGVAQSPRYKIIEKRQSVAFWCNPISGHATLYWYQQILGQGPKLLIQFQNNGVVDDSQLPKDRFSAERLKGVDSTLKIQPAKLEDSAVYLCASSLELTFSYEQYFGPGTRLTVT.

The chain uses TRBV7-2 and TRBJ2-1; weak D call: TRBD2 (5 bases). The CDR3 totals 15 residues. V lost 10 bases and J 7 bases, leaving 23 bases between the germline ends. CDR1 is SGHTA and CDR2 is FQGNSA in the germline V gene. The CDR3 protein is CATQRGNKYDNEQFF. The CDR3 DNA follows: TGTGCCACCCAGCGAGGGAATAAGTATGATAATGAGCAGTTCTTC.